Below are 29 T cell receptor beta chains sequenced from a single sample in a study of T-cell reconstitution after alpha-beta-depleted transplantation in children. It was with unique molecular identifiers that the TCRbeta library was prepared. TCRdb re-analysed the PCR reads in MiXCR, keeping a single row per CDR3 protein. The table has approximately 490,000 distinct CDR3 sequences, around an eighth seen once. The sequencing here drew on PBMCs from the stem cell graft donor, taken from the stem cell graft. Every receptor here comes from a human donor who donated a stem cell graft to a child with combined immunodeficiency.

The chain is built from TRBV6-5 and TRBJ2-5, with 7 bases aligning to TRBD2. V shed 4 bases, J shed 5 bases, and the junction held 10 bases outside the gene matches. There are 15 residues in the CDR3. Germline V CDR1 and CDR2: MNHEY, SVGAGI. The CDR3 is CASSSLPGGVETQYF. CDR3 DNA sequence: TGTGCCAGCAGTTCCCTACCGGGAGGCGTGGAGACCCAGTACTTC.

The J gene is TRBJ2-7, the V gene TRBV7-9; 12 bases fit TRBD1. Losses at the gene ends were 5 bases for V and 6 bases for J; bases not matched to a gene: 11. The CDR3 runs to 16 residues. Germline lookup yields CDR1 SEHNR and CDR2 FQNEAQ (reference sequence). The CDR3 spells CASSLDPGQGASEQYF. CDR3 DNA: TGTGCCAGCAGCCTTGATCCGGGACAGGGGGCGAGCGAGCAGTACTTC.

This clonotype was recorded many times. J is TRBJ1-1 and V is TRBV7-2; a possible D gene is TRBD1 (5 bases). This CDR3 contains 14 residues. Germline V gives CDR1 SGHTA, CDR2 FQGNSA. Trimming stripped 1 base from V and 0 bases from J, with 6 bases between. As DNA, the CDR3 is TGTGCCAGCAGCTTAGGGGGGGTGAACACTGAAGCTTTCTTT. This translates into CASSLGGVNTEAFF.

This clonotype was detected a few times. The gene calls are TRBV6-1 and TRBJ2-7, with D perhaps given as TRBD1 or TRBD2 (5 bases each). The CDR3 loop spans 14 amino acids. V was cut by 8 bases and J by 7 bases, with 21 bases left in between. The germline gives CDR1 MNHNS, CDR2 SASEGT. DNA of the CDR3: TGTGCCAGCCGTCTAGGGACGGGGAACTGGGAGCAGTACTTC. The encoded protein is CASRLGTGNWEQYF.

V and J are TRBV28 and TRBJ2-1, with 8 bases that match TRBD2. CDR1 and CDR2 (germline): MDHEN, SYDVKM. Trimming removed 5 bases from V and 5 bases from J; junction bases left unmatched: 5. The CDR3 is 14 residues long. This CDR3 reads CASSRAGADNEQFF. DNA of the CDR3: TGTGCCAGCAGTAGAGCGGGGGCCGACAATGAGCAGTTCTTC.

This clonotype came up many times. The genes are TRBV29-1 and TRBJ1-1, with D hard to call. The germline V and J ends were trimmed by 3 bases and 1 base, with 6 bases remaining between them. In germline, CDR1 is SQVTM, CDR2 ANQGSEA. The CDR3 loop spans 12 amino acids. The CDR3 is CSVELPNTEAFF. The CDR3 nucleotides read TGCAGCGTTGAGTTGCCGAACACTGAAGCTTTCTTT.

The rearrangement links TRBV7-2 to TRBJ2-4; no definite D call. Germline V CDR1 and CDR2: SGHTA, FQGNSA. With 5 bases removed from V and 6 bases from J, the gap between germline ends came to 11 bases. There are 13 residues in the CDR3. As DNA, the CDR3 is TGTGCCAGCAGCCCCCCCGGGCTAAACATTCAGTACTTC. Translated: CASSPPGLNIQYF.

This clonotype was found a few times. CDR3 region: CASSLLAGRVTDTQYF. CDR3 coding DNA: TGTGCCAGCAGCCTACTCGCCGGGCGGGTCACAGATACGCAGTATTTT. J is TRBJ2-3 and V is TRBV7-3; perhaps TRBD2 as D (5 bases). The V end lost 5 bases, the J end lost 2 bases, and 17 bases lay between the germline ends. Germline V gives CDR1 SGHTA, CDR2 FQGTGA. CDR3 length: 16 residues.

The chain recombines TRBV12-3 or TRBV12-4 with TRBJ1-6, with D uncertain. The CDR3 length is 14 residues. With 5 bases removed from V and 5 bases from J, the gap between germline ends came to 10 bases. Here the CDR3 reads CASSGWEDNSPLHF. The CDR3 DNA reads as TGTGCCAGCAGTGGGTGGGAGGATAATTCACCCCTCCACTTT.

Many counts were recorded for this clonotype. V gene TRBV29-1 combines with J gene TRBJ2-1, with 8 bases that match TRBD2. After removal of 4 bases from V and 0 bases from J, the junction contained 2 bases not matched to a gene. The CDR3 consists of 14 residues. The V gene's germline CDR1 is SQVTM and CDR2 ANQGSEA. The CDR3 protein is CSVVGTSSYNEQFF. CDR3 nucleotides: TGCAGCGTTGTTGGGACTAGCTCCTACAATGAGCAGTTCTTC.

This clonotype showed up just a few times. The CDR3 nucleotides read TGTGCCAGCAGCTTAGCGGCGGGGGGGCCGGGTGAGCAGTTCTTC. Protein product: CASSLAAGGPGEQFF. V gene TRBV7-6 combines with J gene TRBJ2-1; 9 bases align to TRBD2. The germline V gene encodes CDR1 SGHVS and CDR2 FNYEAQ. The CDR3 sequence is 15 residues long. J gave up 9 bases and V 0 bases, and 6 bases lay outside the gene matches.

This chain links TRBV10-3 with TRBJ1-2, with TRBD1 matching 7 bases. The germline CDR1 and CDR2 sequences are ENHRY and SYGVKD. The CDR3 extends over 14 amino acids. V was pared by 8 bases and J by 3 bases, with 9 bases of the junction left unmatched. The CDR3 DNA sequence: TGTGCCATCCATGGACAGGCCGGTTACTATGGCTACACCTTC. Translation: CAIHGQAGYYGYTF.

Ten or more counts support this clonotype. The gene calls are TRBV6-1 and TRBJ1-2, with 7 positions matching TRBD1. With V trimmed by 6 bases and J by 4 bases, 5 bases remained unmatched. CDR3 length: 13 residues. CDR1 and CDR2 from the germline V gene are MNHNS and SASEGT. The CDR3 here is CASSATGLYGYTF. DNA of the CDR3: TGTGCCAGCAGCGCGACAGGGCTCTATGGCTACACCTTC.

This clonotype was detected only a few times. The chain combines TRBV20-1 with TRBJ2-1, with TRBD2 matching over 10 bases. Trimming took 0 bases from V and 6 from J; bases not matched to a gene: 14. CDR1 and CDR2 (germline): DFQATT, SNEGSKA (reference sequence). The CDR3 runs to 18 residues. This CDR3 reads CSARDKLEREGLGNEQFF. The CDR3, as DNA: TGCAGTGCTAGAGATAAATTGGAGCGGGAGGGTCTAGGCAATGAGCAGTTCTTC.

Many counts were recorded for this clonotype. The chain joins TRBV12-3 or TRBV12-4 to TRBJ2-1, with 9 bases that match TRBD2. V gave up 10 bases and J gave up 9 bases; unmatched junction bases: 10. CDR3 size: 13 residues. The DNA for the CDR3 is TGTGCCACCCCGGGACTAGCTGGGGTTGAGCAGTTCTTC. Protein: CATPGLAGVEQFF.

The CDR3 reads CASSPAGVPHSYEQYF. The DNA of the CDR3 is TGCGCCAGCAGCCCCGCCGGGGTACCCCATTCCTACGAGCAGTACTTC. The chain employs TRBV5-1 and TRBJ2-7; D is perhaps TRBD2 (5 bases). V gave up 4 bases and J gave up 1 base, with 18 bases separating them. This CDR3 spans 16 amino acids. Germline CDR1 reads SGHRS; CDR2 reads YFSETQ.

This clonotype was seen repeatedly, ten times or more. V and J are TRBV25-1 and TRBJ1-5, with 7 bases aligning to TRBD1. Per the germline V gene, CDR1 is MGHDK and CDR2 is SYGVNS. The ends lost 5 bases at V and 6 bases at J; junction bases unmatched: 7. The length of the CDR3 is 14 residues. CDR3: CASSPTGRGQPQHF. The CDR3 DNA sequence: TGTGCCAGCAGTCCGACAGGGAGGGGTCAGCCCCAGCATTTT.

This clonotype was seen only a few times. V gene TRBV9 combines with J gene TRBJ2-7; D may be TRBD1 (5 bases). Between the trimmed V and J ends, which lost 4 bases and 6 bases, there was a span of 17 bases. Germline CDR1 and CDR2: SGDLS and YYNGEE. This CDR3 has 14 residues. CDR3 sequence (DNA): TGTGCCAGCAGCAACCTTAACAGGCTCGGCGAGCAGTACTTC. Translated: CASSNLNRLGEQYF.

To note about this clonotype: One junction end disagrees with the germline gene, perhaps due to a read error. This chain joins TRBV12-3 or TRBV12-4 and TRBJ1-3; D perhaps matches TRBD1 (5 bases). CDR3 length: 13 amino acids. CDR3 nucleotides: TGTGCCAGCAGGCACGGGGCTGGATACACCATATATTTT. Protein product: CASRHGAGYTIYF.

A few counts support this clonotype. V is TRBV11-2 and J is TRBJ2-7; the D is unclear. Germline assignment: CDR1 SGHAT and CDR2 FQNNGV. Trimming stripped 2 bases from V and 0 bases from J, with 11 bases between. The CDR3 totals 15 residues. CDR3 amino acids: CASSLMVSASYEQYF. CDR3 nucleotides: TGTGCCAGCAGCTTAATGGTGTCGGCCTCCTACGAGCAGTACTTC.

This clonotype was observed at least ten times. The chain combines TRBV9 with TRBJ1-1; D not resolved. This CDR3 spans 13 amino acids. Trimming left V 3 bases short and J 3 bases short, with 9 bases between. Germline CDR1 SGDLS, CDR2 YYNGEE. The CDR3 reads CASSGGRDTEAFF. In nucleotides, the CDR3 is TGTGCCAGCAGCGGTGGGAGGGACACTGAAGCTTTCTTT.

This clonotype has a count of ten or more. The chain joins TRBV7-8 to TRBJ2-1; D remains unclear. Germline CDR1 reads SGHVS; CDR2 reads FQNEAQ. The CDR3 consists of 13 residues. Trimming stripped 5 bases from V and 8 bases from J, with 13 bases between. The CDR3 DNA reads as TGTGCCAGCAGCCCGCCCACAGAAGATGAGCAGTTCTTC. Protein sequence: CASSPPTEDEQFF.

The chain employs TRBV20-1 and TRBJ2-3, with D tentatively TRBD2 (5 bases). The CDR3 loop spans 14 amino acids. Looked up from germline, CDR1 is DFQATT and CDR2 is SNEGSKA (reference sequence). CDR3 DNA sequence: TGCAGCCTAACGGGGAGTTCTAGCACAGATACGCAGTATTTT. Its translation: CSLTGSSSTDTQYF.

This clonotype has just a few counts. Written as DNA, the CDR3 is TGTGCCAGCTCACCACGAAGTGGGTCAGGCAATGAGCAGTTCTTC. Translation: CASSPRSGSGNEQFF. The chain couples TRBV18 to TRBJ2-1; D ambiguous. V gave up 1 base and J gave up 6 bases, with 13 bases separating them. CDR3 size: 15 residues. In germline, CDR1 is KGHSH, CDR2 LQKENI. Full variable domain (outside the CDR3, taken from reference TRBV18 and TRBJ2-1): NAGVMQNPRHLVRRRGQEARLRCSPMKGHSHVYWYRQLPEEGLKFMVYLQKENIIDESGMPKERFSAEFPKEGPSILRIQQVVRGDSAAYFCASSPRSGSGNEQFFGPGTRLTVL.

This clonotype occurred a few times. The chain is built from TRBV7-9 and TRBJ2-5; D possibly matches TRBD1 or TRBD2 (5 bases each). Looked up from germline, CDR1 is SEHNR and CDR2 is FQNEAQ (reference sequence). V was shortened by 5 bases and J by 4 bases, with 17 bases between the two germline ends. The CDR3 is made up of 15 amino acids. The DNA of the CDR3 is TGTGCCAGCAGCCCCCGAGTTTCTGGGGGAGAGACCCAGTACTTC. It is translated as CASSPRVSGGETQYF.

The chain recombines TRBV7-9 with TRBJ1-6; D unclear. Germline V CDR1 and CDR2: SEHNR, FQNEAQ (reference sequence). The CDR3 spans 13 residues. V was trimmed by 1 base and J by 9 bases, leaving 7 bases between them. This CDR3 is CASSLGTGSPLHF. The CDR3 DNA is TGTGCCAGCAGCTTAGGGACGGGTTCACCCCTCCACTTT.

This clonotype was counted many times. This rearrangement joins TRBV5-1 to TRBJ2-3; the D is unclear. The V end lost 0 bases, the J end lost 0 bases, and 8 bases lay between the germline ends. Germline CDR1 SGHRS, CDR2 YFSETQ. The CDR3 spans 15 residues. The CDR3 DNA sequence: TGCGCCAGCAGCTTGGACACAAGGAGCACAGATACGCAGTATTTT. It specifies CASSLDTRSTDTQYF.

The gene calls are TRBV2 and TRBJ2-2; D uncertain. V lost 4 bases to trimming and J lost 0 bases, with 9 bases between them. Germline lookup yields CDR1 SNHLY and CDR2 FYNNEI. The length of the CDR3 is 15 residues. CDR3 sequence (DNA): TGTGCCAGCAGTGTGGGCCCTCCGAACACCGGGGAGCTGTTTTTT. It encodes CASSVGPPNTGELFF. Full variable domain (missing parts from reference TRBV2 and TRBJ2-2): EPEVTQTPSHQVTQMGQEVILRCVPISNHLYFYWYRQILGQKVEFLVSFYNNEISEKSEIFDDQFSVERPDGSNFTLKIRSTKLEDSAMYFCASSVGPPNTGELFFGEGSRLTVL.

The chain combines TRBV29-1 with TRBJ2-7; 9 nucleotides align to TRBD1. This CDR3 is built from 15 residues. Trimming took 3 bases from V and 3 from J; bases not matched to a gene: 9. Per germline, CDR1 SQVTM and CDR2 ANQGSEA. This CDR3 is CSVEVLQGAGYEQYF. CDR3 nucleotide sequence: TGCAGCGTTGAGGTCTTACAGGGGGCCGGCTACGAGCAGTACTTC.